Presented here are 2 T cell receptor beta chains from one specimen sequenced in a study of cytomegalovirus exposure and HLA in healthy donors. The assay was immunoSEQ multiplex PCR, and TCRdb's table has in-frame clones only and misses some. The table lists roughly 67,000 clones, around 93% of them singletons. What was sequenced was PBMCs. The receptors derive from a young man in good health and CMV-seronegative.

CDR3 sequence reads: CASSSISGLAPNEQFF. CDR3 bases: TGTGCCAGCAGCTCGATATCGGGACTAGCGCCGAATGAGCAGTTCTTC. The chain combines TRBV7-2 with TRBJ2-1; 10 bases line up with TRBD2. CDR1 SGHTA and CDR2 FQGNSA come from the germline V gene. Trimming took 4 bases from V and 7 from J; bases not matched to a gene: 10. CDR3 size: 16 residues.

To note about this clone: At the DNA level, this CDR3 is encoded by other sequences in the same sample as well. The J gene is TRBJ2-2, the V gene TRBV6-5, with unresolved D. V dropped 5 bases and J dropped 5 bases, with 6 bases sitting between them. Germline CDR1 reads MNHEY; CDR2 reads SVGAGI. The CDR3 is made up of 12 amino acids. CDR3 amino acids: CASSPPTGELFF. Here the CDR3 DNA reads TGTGCCAGCAGTCCCCCGACCGGGGAGCTGTTTTTT.